Listed below are T cell receptor beta chains from one sample, sequenced in a study of cytomegalovirus exposure and HLA in healthy donors. Only in-frame clones appear in the TCRdb table, and some are missing; sequencing was by immunoSEQ multiplex PCR. In the table there are over 200,000 clones, around nine tenths of which are singletons. The sequencing input was PBMCs. The receptor source for this set is a woman aged 18-30 years in good health and CMV-seropositive. The CDR3 runs from the conserved cysteine through the conserved F or W.

TRBJ2-1 TRBV14 CASSQRFLVHPPEQFF
TRBJ1-5 TRBV30 CAWTNRADQPQHF
TRBJ2-5 TRBV9 CASSVGLAGDGKTQYF
TRBJ2-3 TRBV15 CATSRGTTGGWTDTQYF
TRBJ1-5 TRBV6-5 CASSRQARDQPQHF
TRBJ2-1 TRBV27 CASSFALAGGDYNEQFF
TRBJ2-1 TRBV5-1 CASSGAGTSGHNEQFF
TRBJ2-7 TRBV30 CAWADFERGQSSYEQYF
TRBJ2-7 TRBV27 CASGILERGWEQYF
TRBJ1-2 TRBV18 CASSPTTQGPTPYNGYTF
TRBJ1-5 TRBV7-9 CASSLADRPNQPQHF
TRBJ2-7 TRBV2 CASRRPWDSHYEQYF
TRBJ1-1 TRBV6-6 CASSTVWTGENTEAFF
TRBJ2-7 TRBV6-5 CASSYSRGQGIYEQYF
TRBJ1-2 TRBV5-1 CASSPGTGYGYTF
TRBJ2-5 TRBV19 CASSIEGGIGTQYF
TRBJ1-5 TRBV20-1 CRGYQPQHF
TRBJ2-1 TRBV27 CASGDRDYNEQFF
TRBJ2-2 TRBV28 CASAEPHRVGTGELFF
TRBJ2-7 TRBV2 CASSDTSGSYEQYF
TRBJ2-3 TRBV27 CASSSGQGSDTQYF
TRBJ2-1 TRBV10-1 CASSETSVRINEQFF
TRBJ2-7 TRBV2 CASGGSASYEQYF
TRBJ1-5 TRBV19 CASNDRDQPQHF
TRBJ2-1 TRBV9 CASSVAGNSYNEQFF
TRBJ2-7 TRBV7-2 CASSLVPGQGSYEQYF
TRBJ1-1 TRBV7-6 CASSLAHMRKNTEAFF